This TCR beta chain was sequenced for a study of T cell changes during pregnancy in multiple sclerosis. This clone has a single count. CDR3 length: 13 residues. Germline-derived CDR1 and CDR2 are SNHLY and FYNNEI. V dropped 8 bases and J dropped 0 bases, with 8 bases sitting between them. Repertoires were generated with immunoSEQ multiplex PCR, while TCRdb's copy carries only in-frame clones and drops some. This table has roughly 93,000 clones, approximately 90% appearing once. This clonotype originated in a female donor with multiple sclerosis, enrolled in a pregnancy study. This material consisted of peripheral blood, taken before pregnancy. The genes are TRBV2 and TRBJ2-1, with D possibly TRBD2 on 6 matching bases. CDR3 in DNA: TGTGCCAGCGGGGGGACCTCCTACAATGAGCAGTTCTTC. Translated: CASGGTSYNEQFF.